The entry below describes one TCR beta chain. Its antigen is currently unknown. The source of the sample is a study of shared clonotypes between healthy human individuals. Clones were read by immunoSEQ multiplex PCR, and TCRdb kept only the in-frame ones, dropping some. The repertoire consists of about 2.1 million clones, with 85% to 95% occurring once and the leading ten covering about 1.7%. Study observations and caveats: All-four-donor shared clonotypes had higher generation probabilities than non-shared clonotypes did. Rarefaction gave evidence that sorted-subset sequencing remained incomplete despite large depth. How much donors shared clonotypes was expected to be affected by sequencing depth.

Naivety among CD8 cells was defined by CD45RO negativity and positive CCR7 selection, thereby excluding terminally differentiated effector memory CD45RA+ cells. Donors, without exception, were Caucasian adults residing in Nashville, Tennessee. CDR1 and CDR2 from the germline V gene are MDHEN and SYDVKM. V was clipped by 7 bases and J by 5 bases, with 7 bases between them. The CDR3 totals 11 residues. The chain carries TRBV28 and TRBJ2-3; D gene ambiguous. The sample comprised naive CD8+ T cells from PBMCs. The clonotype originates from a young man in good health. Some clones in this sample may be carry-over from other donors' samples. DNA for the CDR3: TGTGCCAGCAATTCCGGAGATACGCAGTATTTT. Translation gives CASNSGDTQYF.